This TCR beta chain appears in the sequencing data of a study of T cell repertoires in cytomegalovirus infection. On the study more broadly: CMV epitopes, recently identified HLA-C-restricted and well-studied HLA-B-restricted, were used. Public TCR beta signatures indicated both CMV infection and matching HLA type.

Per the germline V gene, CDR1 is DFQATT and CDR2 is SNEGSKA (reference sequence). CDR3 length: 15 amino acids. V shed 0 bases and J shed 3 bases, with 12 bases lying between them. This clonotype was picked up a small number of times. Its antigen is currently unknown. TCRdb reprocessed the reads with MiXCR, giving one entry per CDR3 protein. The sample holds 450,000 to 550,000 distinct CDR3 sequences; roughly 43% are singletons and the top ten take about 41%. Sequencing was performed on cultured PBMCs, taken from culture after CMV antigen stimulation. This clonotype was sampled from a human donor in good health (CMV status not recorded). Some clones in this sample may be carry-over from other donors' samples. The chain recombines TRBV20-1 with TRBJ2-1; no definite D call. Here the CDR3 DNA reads TGCAGTGCTAGAGAGGGTAGCTGGGTCTACAATGAGCAGTTCTTC. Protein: CSAREGSWVYNEQFF.